The clone carrying this TCR beta chain was counted ten times or more. The data were taken from a study of early T cells in non-severe SARS-CoV-2 infection. MiXCR, run by TCRdb on the 5' RACE reads, gives a single entry per CDR3 protein. The table records around 50,000 distinct CDR3 sequences, about 4.2% of them present only once. The CDR3 runs 17 residues. Germline V lookup: CDR1 MGHRA, CDR2 YSYEKL. Germline trimming cut 0 bases from V and 8 bases from J; bases unmatched to any gene: 13. What was sequenced was whole blood. This TCR was sampled from an adult who was a healthcare worker with PCR-confirmed SARS-CoV-2 infection or an uninfected control (not recorded which). V gene TRBV4-1 combines with J gene TRBJ2-1, with 7 positions matching TRBD2. CDR3 in DNA: TGCGCCAGCAGCCAAGAACTGGGACTACCCAAGAAGGATGAGCAGTTCTTC. It yields the protein CASSQELGLPKKDEQFF.